This note documents a single TCR beta chain sequence. What antigen it recognizes has not been identified. No clone much larger than this one lies a single base away; base qualities are absent. These data are taken from a study of control samples from healthy donors and cancer patients (dated by TCRdb to the early 2020s). Library prep was done by the immunoSEQ multiplex PCR assay. TCRdb obtained this table from immuneACCESS and retained in-frame rearrangements with V and J assigned. These tables miss some clones; where compared with another copy, unresolved V genes account for less than half of the shortfall, and the remainder is unexplained. This sample lists 120,000 or so clones; more than 70% were detected once. The biggest ten clones account for almost 40% of the sample. From the cysteine through the phenylalanine, the CDR3 covers 14 amino acids. This entry keeps only the CDR3 DNA: 42 bases, framed from base 1. Compared with germline, V lacks 7 bases and J lacks 7 bases; bases without a gene match: 11. The germline V gene specifies SNHLY as CDR1 and FYNNEI as CDR2.

The chain uses TRBV2 and TRBJ1-1, with 8 bases in between that match TRBD1. The sample consisted of blood. This sequence was found in a man in his forties or fifties in good health. The CDR3 reads CASTKTRTGNEAFF. The DNA sequence reads TGTGCCAGCACTAAAACCCGGACAGGGAATGAAGCTTTCTTT.